These T cell receptor beta chains were read from a single sample in a study of cytomegalovirus exposure and HLA in healthy donors. The protocol was immunoSEQ multiplex PCR, while the TCRdb copy is restricted to in-frame clones and leaves out a portion. Of 95,000 to 150,000 clones listed, 70% to 85% are singletons. The specimen sequenced was PBMCs. The receptors were sampled from a woman aged 40-49 years in good health and CMV-seropositive. The CDR3 runs from the conserved cysteine through the conserved F or W. Each record gives: J gene, D gene, V gene, clone size, CDR3 DNA, CDR3 protein. The D gene is left open where the match is weak. Some rows have no size entry. The others give once, few or many, or a class for an expanded clone.

TRBJ2-1	NA	TRBV4-1	NA	TGCGCCAGCAGCCAAGATCGGGGAGCGGCCCAGTTCTTC	CASSQDRGAAQFF
TRBJ2-2	TRBD2	TRBV19	NA	TGTGCCAGTAGAAAACGAGGACTAGCGGGAAGCACCGGGGAGCTGTTTTTT	CASRKRGLAGSTGELFF
TRBJ2-3	TRBD2	TRBV10-1	NA	TGCGCCAGCAGTCTACTAGCGGAACCAACAGATACGCAGTATTTT	CASSLLAEPTDTQYF
TRBJ1-3	TRBD1	TRBV7-9	NA	TGTGCCAGCAGCTTAGGGACAGGGGCCATTGACTCTGGAAACACCATATATTTT	CASSLGTGAIDSGNTIYF
TRBJ1-4	TRBD1	TRBV7-9	few	TGTGCCAGCAGCTCGACAGGGGGTAATGAAAAACTGTTTTTT	CASSSTGGNEKLFF
TRBJ2-7	TRBD1	TRBV5-4	NA	TGTGCCAGCAGCCTCCCGACAGGGCGAACCTACGAGCAGTACTTC	CASSLPTGRTYEQYF
TRBJ2-7	TRBD2	TRBV5-5	once	TGTGCCAGCAGGCGCACTAGCGGGAGCTCGTACGAGCAGTACTTC	CASRRTSGSSYEQYF
TRBJ1-6	NA	TRBV6-1	NA	TGTGCCAGTGGGGAGTATAATTCACCCCTCCACTTT	CASGEYNSPLHF
TRBJ2-3	NA	TRBV29-1	once	TGCAGCGTTGAAGGCGGGGCCCCGGGCACAGATACGCAGTATTTT	CSVEGGAPGTDTQYF
TRBJ2-5	TRBD1	TRBV30	NA	TGTGCCTGGAGTGTAGGGAACAGGGGTTTCGGGGAGACCCAGTACTTC	CAWSVGNRGFGETQYF
TRBJ2-7	TRBD1	TRBV5-1	once	TGCGCCAGCAGGGCGGACAGGGCATCTTACGAGCAGTACTTC	CASRADRASYEQYF
TRBJ2-7	NA	TRBV2	NA	TGTGCCAGCGTTCGTATTGGGAGCTCCTACGAGCAGTACTTC	CASVRIGSSYEQYF
TRBJ2-1	TRBD2	TRBV7-2	NA	TGTGCCAGCAGCTACCTGGGGGGGAGCTCCTACAATGAGCAGTTCTTC	CASSYLGGSSYNEQFF